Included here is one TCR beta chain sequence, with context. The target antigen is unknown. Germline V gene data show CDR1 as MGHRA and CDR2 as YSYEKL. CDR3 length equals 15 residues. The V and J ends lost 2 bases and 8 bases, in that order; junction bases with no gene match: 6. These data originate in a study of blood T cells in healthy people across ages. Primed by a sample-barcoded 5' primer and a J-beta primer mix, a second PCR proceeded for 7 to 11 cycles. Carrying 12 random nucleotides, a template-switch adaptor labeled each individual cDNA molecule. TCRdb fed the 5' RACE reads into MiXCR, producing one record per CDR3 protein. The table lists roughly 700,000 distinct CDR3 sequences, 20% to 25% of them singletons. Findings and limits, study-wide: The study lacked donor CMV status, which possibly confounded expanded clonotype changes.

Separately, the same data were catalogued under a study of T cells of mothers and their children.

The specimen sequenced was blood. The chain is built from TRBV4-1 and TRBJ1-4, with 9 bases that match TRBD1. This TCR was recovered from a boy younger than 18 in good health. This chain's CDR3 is CASSQIQGAREKLFF. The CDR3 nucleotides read TGCGCCAGCAGCCAAATACAGGGGGCGAGGGAAAAACTGTTTTTT.